Sequencing of this TCR beta chain was carried out in a study of vaccination and CD4 T cells after COVID-19. The overall study: As their vaccination, participants received two doses of either BNT162b2 or mRNA-1273 vaccine.

Treatment reported: roughly 11-day PBMC culture with coronavirus spike peptide pools or control peptides (ViraFEST assay). Using peptide pools, antigen-specific T cells were expanded in ViraFEST before TCRs were sequenced. Positive PCR tests came between March and December 2020, ahead of the US Alpha, Beta and Delta variants. Trimming stripped 4 bases from V and 9 bases from J, with 11 bases between. The CDR3 is made up of 13 amino acids. From germline, CDR1 is SGHTS and CDR2 YDEGEE. The assay that was used to sequence DNA from cultured CD4+ T cells was the Oncomine TCR Beta short-read assay. The genomic DNA was obtained from cultured CD4+ T cells by extraction with the QIAamp micro DNA kit. TCRdb itself ran the PCR reads through MiXCR, one entry per CDR3 protein. The profile shows about 11,000 distinct CDR3 sequences, 32% of them singletons. This clonotype was counted only a few times. What it binds is not known.

The input for sequencing was CD4+ T cells from blood, cultured in vitro, taken after SARS-CoV-2 vaccination. The clonotype was recovered from a human donor who had recovered from COVID-19. V usage is TRBV5-8 and J usage is TRBJ1-6; no definite D call. The CDR3 protein is CASSPWRSSPLHF. The CDR3 DNA follows: TGTGCCAGCAGCCCCTGGAGGAGTTCACCCCTCCACTTT.